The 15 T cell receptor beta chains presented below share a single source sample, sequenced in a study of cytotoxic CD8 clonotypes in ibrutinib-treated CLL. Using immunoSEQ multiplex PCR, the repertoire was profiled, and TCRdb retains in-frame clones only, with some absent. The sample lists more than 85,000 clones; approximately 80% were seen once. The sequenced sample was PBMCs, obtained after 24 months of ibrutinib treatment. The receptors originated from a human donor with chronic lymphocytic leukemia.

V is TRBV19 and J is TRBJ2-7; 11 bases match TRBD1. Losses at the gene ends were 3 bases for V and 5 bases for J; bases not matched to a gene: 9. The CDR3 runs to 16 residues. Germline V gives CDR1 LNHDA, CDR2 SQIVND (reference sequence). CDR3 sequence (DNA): TGTGCCAGTAGTATTCTTTCCGGGACAGGGGGGAACGAGCAGTACTTC. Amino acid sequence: CASSILSGTGGNEQYF. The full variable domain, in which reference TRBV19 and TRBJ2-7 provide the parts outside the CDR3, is DGGITQSPKYLFRKEGQNVTLSCEQNLNHDAMYWYRQDPGQGLRLIYYSQIVNDFQKGDIAEGYSVSREKKESFPLTVTSAQKNPTAFYLCASSILSGTGGNEQYFGPGTRLTVT.

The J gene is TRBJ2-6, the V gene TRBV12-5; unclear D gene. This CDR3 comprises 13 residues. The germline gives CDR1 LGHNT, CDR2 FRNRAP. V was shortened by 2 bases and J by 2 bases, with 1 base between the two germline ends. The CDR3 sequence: CASGLTGANVLTF. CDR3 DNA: TGTGCTAGTGGTTTGACTGGGGCCAACGTCCTGACTTTC. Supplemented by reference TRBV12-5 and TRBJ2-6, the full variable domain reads DARVTQTPRHKVTEMGQEVTMRCQPILGHNTVFWYRQTMMQGLELLAYFRNRAPLDDSGMPKDRFSAEMPDATLATLKIQPSEPRDSAVYFCASGLTGANVLTFGAGSRLTVL.

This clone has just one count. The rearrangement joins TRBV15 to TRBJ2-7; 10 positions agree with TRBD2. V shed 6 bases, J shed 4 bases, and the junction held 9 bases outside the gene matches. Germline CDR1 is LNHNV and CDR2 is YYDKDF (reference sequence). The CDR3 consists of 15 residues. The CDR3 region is CATSRLASGSYEQYF. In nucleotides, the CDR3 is TGTGCCACCAGTCGTCTGGCTAGCGGGAGTTACGAGCAGTACTTC.

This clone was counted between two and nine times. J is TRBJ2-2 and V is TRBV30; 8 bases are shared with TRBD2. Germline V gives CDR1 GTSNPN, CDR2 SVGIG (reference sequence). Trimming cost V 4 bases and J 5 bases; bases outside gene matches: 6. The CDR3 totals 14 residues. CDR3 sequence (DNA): TGTGCCTGGAAGACTAGCGCGCAGACCGGGGAGCTGTTTTTT. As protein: CAWKTSAQTGELFF. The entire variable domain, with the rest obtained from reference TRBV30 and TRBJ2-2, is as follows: SQTIHQWPATLVQPVGSPLSLECTVEGTSNPNLYWYRQAAGRGLQLLFYSVGIGQISSEVPQNLSASRPQDRQFILSSKKLLLSDSGFYLCAWKTSAQTGELFFGEGSRLTVL.

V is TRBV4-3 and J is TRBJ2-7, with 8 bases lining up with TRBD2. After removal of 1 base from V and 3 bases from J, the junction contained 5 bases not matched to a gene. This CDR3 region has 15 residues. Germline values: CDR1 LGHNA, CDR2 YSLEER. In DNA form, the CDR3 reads TGCGCCAGCAGCCAAGTAATACGGGGGGGCTACGAGCAGTACTTC. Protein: CASSQVIRGGYEQYF.

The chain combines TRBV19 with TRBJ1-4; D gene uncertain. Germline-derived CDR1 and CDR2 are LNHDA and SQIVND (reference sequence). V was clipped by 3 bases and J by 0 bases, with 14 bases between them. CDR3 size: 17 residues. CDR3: CASSMGLQLATNEKLFF. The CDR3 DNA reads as TGTGCCAGTAGTATGGGCCTCCAGTTGGCAACTAATGAAAAACTGTTTTTT.

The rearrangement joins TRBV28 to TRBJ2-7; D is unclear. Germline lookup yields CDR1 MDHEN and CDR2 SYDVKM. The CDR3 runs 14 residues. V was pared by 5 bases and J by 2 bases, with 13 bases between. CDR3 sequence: CASSPPSRTYEQYF. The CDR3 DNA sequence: TGTGCCAGCAGTCCCCCCTCTCGGACCTACGAGCAGTACTTC.

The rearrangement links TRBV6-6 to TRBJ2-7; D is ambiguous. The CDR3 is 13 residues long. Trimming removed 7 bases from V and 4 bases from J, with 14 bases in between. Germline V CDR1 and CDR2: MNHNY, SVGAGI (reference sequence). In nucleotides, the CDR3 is TGTGCCAGCACCACCTCCGTAGGGTACGAGCAGTACTTC. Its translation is CASTTSVGYEQYF.

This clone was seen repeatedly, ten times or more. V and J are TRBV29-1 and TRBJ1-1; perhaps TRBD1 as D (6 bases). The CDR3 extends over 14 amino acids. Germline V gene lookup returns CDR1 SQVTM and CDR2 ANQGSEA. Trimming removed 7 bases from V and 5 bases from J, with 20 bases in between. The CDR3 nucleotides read TGCAGCGCCCGGACAACGGGGGGACAAACTGAAGCTTTCTTT. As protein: CSARTTGGQTEAFF.

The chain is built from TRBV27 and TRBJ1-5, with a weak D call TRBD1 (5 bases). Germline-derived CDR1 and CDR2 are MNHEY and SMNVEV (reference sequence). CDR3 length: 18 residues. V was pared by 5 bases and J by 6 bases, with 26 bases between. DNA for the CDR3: TGTGCCAGCAGTCCTCGCGAAAGGGGAGAATTGCGGGGTCAGCCCCAGCATTTT. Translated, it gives CASSPRERGELRGQPQHF.

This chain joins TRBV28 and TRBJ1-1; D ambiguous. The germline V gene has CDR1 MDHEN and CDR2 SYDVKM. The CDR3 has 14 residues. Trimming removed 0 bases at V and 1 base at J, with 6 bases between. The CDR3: CASSLWFGNTEAFF. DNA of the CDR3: TGTGCCAGCAGTTTATGGTTCGGGAACACTGAAGCTTTCTTT.

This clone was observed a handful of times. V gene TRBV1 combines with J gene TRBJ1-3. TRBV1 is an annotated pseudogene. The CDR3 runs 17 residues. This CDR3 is CTSSLDMGPSSGNTIYF. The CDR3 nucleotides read TGCACCAGCAGCCTAGACATGGGTCCTAGCTCTGGAAACACCATATATTTT.

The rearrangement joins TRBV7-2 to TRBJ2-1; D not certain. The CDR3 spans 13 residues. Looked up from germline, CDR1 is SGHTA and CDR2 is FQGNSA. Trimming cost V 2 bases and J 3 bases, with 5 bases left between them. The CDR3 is CASSLKDYNEQFF. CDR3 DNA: TGTGCCAGCAGCTTAAAAGACTACAATGAGCAGTTCTTC.

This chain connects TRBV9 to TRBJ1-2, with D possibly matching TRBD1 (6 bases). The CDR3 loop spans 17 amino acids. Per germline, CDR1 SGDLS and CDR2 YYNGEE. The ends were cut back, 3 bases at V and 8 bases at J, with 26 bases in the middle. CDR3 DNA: TGTGCCAGCAGCGGGAAAGGACGTAGTGGGGGCGAGGGAGGCTACACCTTC. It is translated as CASSGKGRSGGEGGYTF.

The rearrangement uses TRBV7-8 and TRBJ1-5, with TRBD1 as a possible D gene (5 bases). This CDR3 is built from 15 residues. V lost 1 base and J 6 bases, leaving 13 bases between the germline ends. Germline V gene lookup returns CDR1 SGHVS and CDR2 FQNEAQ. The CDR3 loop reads CASSLGQGGGQPQHF. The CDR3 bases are TGTGCCAGCAGCTTAGGTCAAGGCGGGGGTCAGCCCCAGCATTTT.